This T cell receptor (beta chain) was captured by sequencing in a study of T cell responses to AZD1222 COVID-19 vaccine. Clones were sequenced by immunoSEQ multiplex PCR, and TCRdb holds only the in-frame ones, with some missing. This sample yields about 190,000 clones, of which around 86% are seen a single time; approximately 2.5% belongs to the top ten. Study-level points and caveats: The donors showed a predominance of white British ancestry and of females, with possible underestimation of clonal diversity. CD4 TCRs linked to vaccination spanned spike, dominating at 160-218 and 743-854. Seropositivity was recorded at baseline in only a handful of AZD1222 recipients. Repertoires were collected only later (after the peak T cell response had occurred).

Comment on this clone: Its antigen is undetermined.

The CDR3 length is 15 residues. V lost 1 base, J lost 6 bases, and 13 bases lay in between. In germline, CDR1 is LNHDA, CDR2 SQIVND (reference sequence). The receptor was isolated from an adult in good health. This chain uses TRBV19 with TRBJ1-5; D is undetermined. The input for sequencing was peripheral blood, taken on day 0 of MenACWY control vaccination. CDR3 protein: CASSIVRRESQPQHF. The CDR3 DNA reads TGTGCCAGTAGTATAGTGAGGAGGGAAAGTCAGCCCCAGCATTTT.